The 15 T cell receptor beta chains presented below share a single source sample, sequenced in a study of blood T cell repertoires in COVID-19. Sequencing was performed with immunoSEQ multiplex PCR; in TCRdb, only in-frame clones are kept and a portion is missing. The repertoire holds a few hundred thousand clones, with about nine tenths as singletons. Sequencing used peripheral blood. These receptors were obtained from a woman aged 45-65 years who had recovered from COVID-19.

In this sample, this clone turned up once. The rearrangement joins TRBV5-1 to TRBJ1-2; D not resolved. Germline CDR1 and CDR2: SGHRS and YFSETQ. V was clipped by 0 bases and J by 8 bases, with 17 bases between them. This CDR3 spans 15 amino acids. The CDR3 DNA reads TGCGCCAGCAGCTTGGGAGGCTTTCCGGGAGAGGGCTACACCTTC. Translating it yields CASSLGGFPGEGYTF.

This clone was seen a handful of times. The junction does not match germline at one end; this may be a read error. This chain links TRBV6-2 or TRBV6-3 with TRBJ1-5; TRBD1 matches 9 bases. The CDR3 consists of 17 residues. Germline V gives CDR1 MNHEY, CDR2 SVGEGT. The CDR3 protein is CASSYGGQGGSIQPQHF. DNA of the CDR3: TGTGCCAGCAGTTACGGGGGACAGGGAGGAAGCATTCAGCCCCAGCATTTT.

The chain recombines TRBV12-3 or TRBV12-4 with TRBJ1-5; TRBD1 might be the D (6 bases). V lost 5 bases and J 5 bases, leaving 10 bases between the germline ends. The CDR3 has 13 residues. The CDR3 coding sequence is TGTGCCAGCAGTGCGACAGGTCATCAGCCCCAGCATTTT. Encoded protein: CASSATGHQPQHF.

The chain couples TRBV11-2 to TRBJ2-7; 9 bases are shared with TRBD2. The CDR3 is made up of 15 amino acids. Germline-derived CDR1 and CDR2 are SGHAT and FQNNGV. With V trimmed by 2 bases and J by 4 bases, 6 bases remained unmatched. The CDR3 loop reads CASSLSLAGTYEQYF. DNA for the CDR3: TGTGCCAGCAGCTTATCCCTAGCGGGGACTTACGAGCAGTACTTC.

As DNA, the CDR3 is TGTGCCAGCAGCCCCCGACAGGGGGCATCCGGAAACACCATATATTTT. Translating gives CASSPRQGASGNTIYF. The genes are TRBV5-5 and TRBJ1-3; 10 bases align to TRBD1. This CDR3 contains 16 residues. V lost 4 bases to trimming and J lost 4 bases; unmatched junction nucleotides: 8. Germline values: CDR1 SGHKS, CDR2 YYEKEE (reference sequence).

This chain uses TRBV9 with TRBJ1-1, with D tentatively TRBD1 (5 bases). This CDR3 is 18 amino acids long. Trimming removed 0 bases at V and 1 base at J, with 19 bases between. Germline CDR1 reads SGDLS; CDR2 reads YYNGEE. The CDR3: CASSVVARQGSGNTEAFF. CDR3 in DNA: TGTGCCAGCAGCGTAGTTGCTAGGCAGGGATCGGGGAACACTGAAGCTTTCTTT. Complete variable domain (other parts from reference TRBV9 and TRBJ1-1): DSGVTQTPKHLITATGQRVTLRCSPRSGDLSVYWYQQSLDQGLQFLIQYYNGEERAKGNILERFSAQQFPDLHSELNLSSLELGDSALYFCASSVVARQGSGNTEAFFGQGTRLTVV.

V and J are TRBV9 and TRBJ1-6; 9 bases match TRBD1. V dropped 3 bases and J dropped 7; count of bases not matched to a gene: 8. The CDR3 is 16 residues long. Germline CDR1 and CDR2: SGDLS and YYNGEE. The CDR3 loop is CASSDGQGLVNSPLHF. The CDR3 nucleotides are TGTGCCAGCAGCGATGGACAGGGGTTGGTGAATTCACCCCTCCACTTT. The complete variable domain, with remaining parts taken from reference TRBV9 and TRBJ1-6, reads DSGVTQTPKHLITATGQRVTLRCSPRSGDLSVYWYQQSLDQGLQFLIQYYNGEERAKGNILERFSAQQFPDLHSELNLSSLELGDSALYFCASSDGQGLVNSPLHFGNGTRLTVT.

The CDR3 DNA sequence: TGTGCCAGCAGCTTTGGGGGGGGAAGGTTCACTGAAGCTTTCTTT. Translated: CASSFGGGRFTEAFF. This rearrangement joins TRBV7-2 to TRBJ1-1, with a possible D match to TRBD1 (5 bases). V was trimmed by 3 bases and J by 4 bases, leaving 15 bases between them. CDR3 size: 15 residues. Germline V gene lookup returns CDR1 SGHTA and CDR2 FQGNSA.

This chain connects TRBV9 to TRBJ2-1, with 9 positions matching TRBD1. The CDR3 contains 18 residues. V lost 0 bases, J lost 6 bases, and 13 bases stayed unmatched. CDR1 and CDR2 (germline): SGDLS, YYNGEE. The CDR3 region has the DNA TGTGCCAGCAGCGTAGATCCACTTCCGGGACAGGGTCCCAATGAGCAGTTCTTC. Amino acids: CASSVDPLPGQGPNEQFF.

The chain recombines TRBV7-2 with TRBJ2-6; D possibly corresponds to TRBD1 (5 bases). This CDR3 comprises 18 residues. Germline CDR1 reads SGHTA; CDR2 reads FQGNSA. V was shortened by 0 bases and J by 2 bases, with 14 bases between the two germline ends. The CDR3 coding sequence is TGTGCCAGCAGCTTAGCGCTGGGGCAGGGTACTGGGGCCAACGTCCTGACTTTC. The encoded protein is CASSLALGQGTGANVLTF.

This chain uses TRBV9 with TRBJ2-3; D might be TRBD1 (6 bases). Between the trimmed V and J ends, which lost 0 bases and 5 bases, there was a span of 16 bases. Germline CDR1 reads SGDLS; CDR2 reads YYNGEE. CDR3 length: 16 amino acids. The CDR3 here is CASSVEDRGRGDTQYF. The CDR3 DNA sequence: TGTGCCAGCAGCGTAGAGGATCGGGGCAGGGGAGATACGCAGTATTTT. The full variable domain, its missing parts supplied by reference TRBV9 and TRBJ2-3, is DSGVTQTPKHLITATGQRVTLRCSPRSGDLSVYWYQQSLDQGLQFLIQYYNGEERAKGNILERFSAQQFPDLHSELNLSSLELGDSALYFCASSVEDRGRGDTQYFGPGTRLTVL.

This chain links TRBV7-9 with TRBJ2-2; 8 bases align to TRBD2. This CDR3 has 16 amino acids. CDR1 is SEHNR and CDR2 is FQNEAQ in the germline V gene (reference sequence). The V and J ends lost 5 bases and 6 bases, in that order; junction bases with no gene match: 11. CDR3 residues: CASSSPLGGGPGELFF. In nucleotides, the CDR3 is TGTGCCAGCAGCAGTCCCCTCGGGGGGGGGCCCGGGGAGCTGTTTTTT.

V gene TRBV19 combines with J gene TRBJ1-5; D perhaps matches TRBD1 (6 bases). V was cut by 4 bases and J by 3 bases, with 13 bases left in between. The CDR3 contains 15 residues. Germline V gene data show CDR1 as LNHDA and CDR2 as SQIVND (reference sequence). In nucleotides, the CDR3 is TGTGCCAGTAGTACCGGACAGAGTAACAATCAGCCCCAGCATTTT. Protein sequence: CASSTGQSNNQPQHF.

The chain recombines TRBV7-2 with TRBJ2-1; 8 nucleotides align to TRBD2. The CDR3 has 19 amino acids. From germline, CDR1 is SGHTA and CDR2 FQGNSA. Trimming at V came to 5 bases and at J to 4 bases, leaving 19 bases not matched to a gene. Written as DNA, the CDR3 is TGTGCCAGCAGCCCCAGGCCCTCGAGTTCTAGCGGGCATTACAATGAGCAGTTCTTC. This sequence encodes CASSPRPSSSSGHYNEQFF.

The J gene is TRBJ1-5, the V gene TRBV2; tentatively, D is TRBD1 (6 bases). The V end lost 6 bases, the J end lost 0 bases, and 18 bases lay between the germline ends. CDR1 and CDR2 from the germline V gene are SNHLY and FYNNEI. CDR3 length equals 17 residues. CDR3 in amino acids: CASSAGDRQVSNQPQHF. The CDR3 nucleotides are TGTGCCAGCAGCGCCGGCGACCGACAGGTTAGCAATCAGCCCCAGCATTTT.